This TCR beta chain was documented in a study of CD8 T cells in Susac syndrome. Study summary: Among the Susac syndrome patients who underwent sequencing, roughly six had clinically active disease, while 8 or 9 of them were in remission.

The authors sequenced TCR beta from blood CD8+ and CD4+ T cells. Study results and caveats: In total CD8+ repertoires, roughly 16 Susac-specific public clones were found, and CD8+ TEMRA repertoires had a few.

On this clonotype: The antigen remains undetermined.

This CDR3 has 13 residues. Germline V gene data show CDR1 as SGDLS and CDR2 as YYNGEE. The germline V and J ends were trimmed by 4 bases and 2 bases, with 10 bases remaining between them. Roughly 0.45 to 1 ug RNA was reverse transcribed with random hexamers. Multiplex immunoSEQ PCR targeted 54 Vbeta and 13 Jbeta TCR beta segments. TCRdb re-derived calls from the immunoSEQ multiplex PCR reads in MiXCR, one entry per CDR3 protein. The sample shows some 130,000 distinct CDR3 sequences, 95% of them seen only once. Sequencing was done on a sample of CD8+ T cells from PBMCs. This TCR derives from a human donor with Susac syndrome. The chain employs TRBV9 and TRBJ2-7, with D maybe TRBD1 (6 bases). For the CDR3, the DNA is TGTGCCAGCAGCACGGGACAAACCTACGAGCAGTACTTC. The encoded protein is CASSTGQTYEQYF.